Below, one T cell receptor (beta chain) is given with its context. Its target is not known. The treatment is: oral pan-JAK inhibitor, 5-10 mg twice daily. These data are taken from a study of CD8+ T cells in alopecia areata. As for the study in general: Treated patients were given oral tofacitinib, which was dosed at 5 to 10 mg twice daily. Study-level results: Treatment with tofacitinib significantly lowered scalp clonality and reduced expanded CD8+ clones among the top 100. Persistence during tofacitinib was seen for many expanded lesional clones in scalp and blood.

cDNA reverse transcribed from extracted RNA served as the sequencing template. The data were produced by immunoSEQ multiplex PCR, yet TCRdb's version contains in-frame clones alone and is incomplete. The sample carries around 200,000 clones, around 58% recorded once. Unmatched junction bases numbered 6, after V lost 5 bases and J lost 5 bases. The CDR3 totals 14 residues. The germline V gene encodes CDR1 SGDLS and CDR2 YYNGEE. The sequencing here drew on CD8+ T cells sorted from blood, taken at week 24, from a patient treated with tofacitinib. This sequence originates from a human donor with alopecia areata. The chain recombines TRBV9 with TRBJ1-5; 8 bases fit TRBD1. The CDR3 DNA reads TGTGCCAGCAGTCCAGGGGGCAAAGATCAGCCCCAGCATTTT. Translating gives CASSPGGKDQPQHF.